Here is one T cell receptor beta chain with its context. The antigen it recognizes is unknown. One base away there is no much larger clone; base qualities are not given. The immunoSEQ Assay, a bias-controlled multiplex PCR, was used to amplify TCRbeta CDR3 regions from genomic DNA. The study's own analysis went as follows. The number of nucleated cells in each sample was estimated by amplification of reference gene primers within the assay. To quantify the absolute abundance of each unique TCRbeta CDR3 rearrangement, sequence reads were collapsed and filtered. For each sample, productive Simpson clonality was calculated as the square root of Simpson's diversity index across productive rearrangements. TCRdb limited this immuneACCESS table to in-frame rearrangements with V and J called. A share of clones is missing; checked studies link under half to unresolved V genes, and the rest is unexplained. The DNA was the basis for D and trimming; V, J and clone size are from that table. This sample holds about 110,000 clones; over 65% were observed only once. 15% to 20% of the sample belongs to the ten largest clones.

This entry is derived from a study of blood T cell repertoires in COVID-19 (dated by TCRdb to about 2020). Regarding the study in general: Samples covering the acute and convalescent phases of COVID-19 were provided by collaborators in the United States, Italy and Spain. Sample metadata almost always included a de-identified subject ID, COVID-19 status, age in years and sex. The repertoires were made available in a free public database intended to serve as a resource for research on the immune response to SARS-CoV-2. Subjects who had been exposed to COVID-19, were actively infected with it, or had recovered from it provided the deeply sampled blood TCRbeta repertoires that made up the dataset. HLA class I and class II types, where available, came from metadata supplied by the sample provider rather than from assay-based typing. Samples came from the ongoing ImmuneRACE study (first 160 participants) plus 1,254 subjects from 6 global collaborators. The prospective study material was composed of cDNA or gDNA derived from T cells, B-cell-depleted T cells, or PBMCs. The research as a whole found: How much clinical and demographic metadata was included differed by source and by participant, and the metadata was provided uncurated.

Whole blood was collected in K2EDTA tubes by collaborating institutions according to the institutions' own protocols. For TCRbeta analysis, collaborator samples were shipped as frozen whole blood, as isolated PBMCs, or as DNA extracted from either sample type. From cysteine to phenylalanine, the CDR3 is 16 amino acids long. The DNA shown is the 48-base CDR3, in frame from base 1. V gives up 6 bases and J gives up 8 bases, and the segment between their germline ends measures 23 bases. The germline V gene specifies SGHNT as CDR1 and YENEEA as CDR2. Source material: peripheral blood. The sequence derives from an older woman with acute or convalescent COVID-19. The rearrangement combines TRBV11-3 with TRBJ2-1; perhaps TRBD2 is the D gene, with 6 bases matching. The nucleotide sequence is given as TGTGCCAGCAGTCTTGGTATAGGAGGGAGTGTTGATGAGCAGTTCTTC. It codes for CASSLGIGGSVDEQFF.